These 7 T cell receptor beta chains were sequenced from one sample in a study of CD8 T cells in ankylosing spondylitis. TCRdb reanalysed the 5' RACE reads using MiXCR and keeps one entry per CDR3 protein. The sample has 350,000 to 400,000 distinct CDR3 sequences, about 20% seen once; the top ten hold under 15%. The sequenced sample was blood, either unsorted or a sorted T cell fraction (not recorded which). The receptors were gathered from a male donor with ankylosing spondylitis or in good health (not recorded which).

The gene calls are TRBV19 and TRBJ2-2; 7 bases agree with TRBD1. Germline loops: CDR1 LNHDA, CDR2 SQIVND (reference sequence). The V gene end was trimmed by 7 bases and the J gene end by 6 bases; junction bases not matched to a gene: 14. CDR3 length equals 16 residues. This CDR3 is CASTLTGTAHSGELFF. For the CDR3, the DNA is TGTGCCAGTACCCTAACCGGGACAGCCCATTCCGGGGAGCTGTTTTTT. Based on the CDR3 plus reference TRBV19 and TRBJ2-2, the full variable domain is DGGITQSPKYLFRKEGQNVTLSCEQNLNHDAMYWYRQDPGQGLRLIYYSQIVNDFQKGDIAEGYSVSREKKESFPLTVTSAQKNPTAFYLCASTLTGTAHSGELFFGEGSRLTVL.

The chain is built from TRBV9 and TRBJ2-3; D perhaps matches TRBD1 (7 bases). The CDR3 consists of 15 residues. Trimming took off 3 bases at V and 3 bases at J, with 14 bases between the two ends. Germline CDR1 and CDR2: SGDLS and YYNGEE. The CDR3, as DNA: TGTGCCAGCAGCGCCTCAGGGGGAGGTACAGATACGCAGTATTTT. It codes for CASSASGGGTDTQYF.

This clonotype was detected a few times. The rearrangement joins TRBV12-3 or TRBV12-4 to TRBJ1-4; D not certain. The V gene lost 4 bases and the J gene lost 5 bases, with 11 bases spanning the gap. This CDR3 is built from 14 residues. The CDR3 region is CASSSIDHNEKLFF. CDR3 coding DNA: TGTGCCAGCAGTTCCATAGACCACAATGAAAAACTGTTTTTT.

This clonotype was seen only a few times. V is TRBV12-3 or TRBV12-4 and J is TRBJ2-4, with D uncertain. This CDR3 has 12 amino acids. V lost 6 bases and J 8 bases, leaving 11 bases between the germline ends. Here the CDR3 DNA reads TGTGCCAGCAGGGGTCGTAAAGACATTCAGTACTTC. Its protein is CASRGRKDIQYF.

This chain uses TRBV12-3 or TRBV12-4 with TRBJ2-7, with no clear D. The V end lost 6 bases, the J end lost 2 bases, and 11 bases lay between the germline ends. This CDR3 contains 13 residues. CDR3 DNA: TGTGCCAGCAGCATCCAGGTGACCTACGAGCAGTACTTC. Encoded protein: CASSIQVTYEQYF.

This clonotype showed up just a few times. The V gene is TRBV28, the J gene TRBJ1-1; D is ambiguous. Germline V gives CDR1 MDHEN, CDR2 SYDVKM. This CDR3 contains 16 residues. V dropped 3 bases and J dropped 6 bases, with 20 bases sitting between them. DNA for the CDR3: TGTGCCAGCAGTTTTAACGCGGGCAAAATGTGGGCTGAAGCTTTCTTT. Residues: CASSFNAGKMWAEAFF.

With respect to this clonotype: This may come from a read error, since a much larger clone is one base off. The gene calls are TRBV7-9 and TRBJ2-1, with a tentative D call TRBD2 (5 bases). Trimming took off 4 bases at V and 3 bases at J, with 7 bases between the two ends. The CDR3 spans 13 residues. Per germline, CDR1 SEHNR and CDR2 FQNEAQ (reference sequence). This chain's CDR3 is CASSSGNYNEQFF. CDR3 DNA sequence: TGTGCCAGCAGCTCGGGGAACTACAATGAGCAGTTCTTC.